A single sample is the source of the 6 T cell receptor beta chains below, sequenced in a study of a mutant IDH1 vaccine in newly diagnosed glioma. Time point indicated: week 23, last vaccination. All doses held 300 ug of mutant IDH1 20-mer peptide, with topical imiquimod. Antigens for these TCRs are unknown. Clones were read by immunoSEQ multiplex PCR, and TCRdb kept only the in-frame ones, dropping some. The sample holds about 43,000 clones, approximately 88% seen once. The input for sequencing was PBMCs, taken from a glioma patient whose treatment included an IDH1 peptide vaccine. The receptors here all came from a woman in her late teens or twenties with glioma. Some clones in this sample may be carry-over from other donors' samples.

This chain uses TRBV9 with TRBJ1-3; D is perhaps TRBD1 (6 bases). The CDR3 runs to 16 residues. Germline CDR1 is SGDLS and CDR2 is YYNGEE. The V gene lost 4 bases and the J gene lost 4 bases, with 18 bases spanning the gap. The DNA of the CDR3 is TGTGCCAGCAGCTTAAACTCACAGGGTGGCGGAAACACCATATATTTT. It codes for CASSLNSQGGGNTIYF.

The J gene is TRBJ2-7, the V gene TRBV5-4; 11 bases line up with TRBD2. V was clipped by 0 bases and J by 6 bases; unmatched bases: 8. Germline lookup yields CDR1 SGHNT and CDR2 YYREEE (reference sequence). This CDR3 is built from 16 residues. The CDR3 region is CASSLVLAGGEGEQYF. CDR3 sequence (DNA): TGTGCCAGCAGCTTGGTGCTAGCGGGAGGTGAAGGCGAGCAGTACTTC.

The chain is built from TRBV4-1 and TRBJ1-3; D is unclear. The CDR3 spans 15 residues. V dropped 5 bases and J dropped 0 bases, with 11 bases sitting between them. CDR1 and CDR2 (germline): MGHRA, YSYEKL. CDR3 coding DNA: TGCGCCAGCAGCACTTTAGGGTTCTCTGGAAACACCATATATTTT. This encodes CASSTLGFSGNTIYF.

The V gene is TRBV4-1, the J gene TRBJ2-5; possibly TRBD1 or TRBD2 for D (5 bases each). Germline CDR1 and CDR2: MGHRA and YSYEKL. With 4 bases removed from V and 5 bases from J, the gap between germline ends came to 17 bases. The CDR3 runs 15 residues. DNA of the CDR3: TGCGCCAGCAGCCCCCCGGGACCCCTCTTGGAGACCCAGTACTTC. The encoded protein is CASSPPGPLLETQYF.

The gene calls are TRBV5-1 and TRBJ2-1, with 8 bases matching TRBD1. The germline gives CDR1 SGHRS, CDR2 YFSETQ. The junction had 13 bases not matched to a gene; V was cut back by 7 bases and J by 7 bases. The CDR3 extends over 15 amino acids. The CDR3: CASAAGGAVWNEQFF. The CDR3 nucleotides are TGCGCCAGCGCCGCAGGGGGCGCGGTTTGGAATGAGCAGTTCTTC.

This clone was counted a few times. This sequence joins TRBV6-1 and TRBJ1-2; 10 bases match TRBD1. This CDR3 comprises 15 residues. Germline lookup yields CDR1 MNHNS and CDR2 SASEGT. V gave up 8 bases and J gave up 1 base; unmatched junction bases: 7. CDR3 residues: CASVPGQGFNYGYTF. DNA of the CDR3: TGTGCCAGCGTTCCGGGACAGGGGTTTAACTATGGCTACACCTTC.